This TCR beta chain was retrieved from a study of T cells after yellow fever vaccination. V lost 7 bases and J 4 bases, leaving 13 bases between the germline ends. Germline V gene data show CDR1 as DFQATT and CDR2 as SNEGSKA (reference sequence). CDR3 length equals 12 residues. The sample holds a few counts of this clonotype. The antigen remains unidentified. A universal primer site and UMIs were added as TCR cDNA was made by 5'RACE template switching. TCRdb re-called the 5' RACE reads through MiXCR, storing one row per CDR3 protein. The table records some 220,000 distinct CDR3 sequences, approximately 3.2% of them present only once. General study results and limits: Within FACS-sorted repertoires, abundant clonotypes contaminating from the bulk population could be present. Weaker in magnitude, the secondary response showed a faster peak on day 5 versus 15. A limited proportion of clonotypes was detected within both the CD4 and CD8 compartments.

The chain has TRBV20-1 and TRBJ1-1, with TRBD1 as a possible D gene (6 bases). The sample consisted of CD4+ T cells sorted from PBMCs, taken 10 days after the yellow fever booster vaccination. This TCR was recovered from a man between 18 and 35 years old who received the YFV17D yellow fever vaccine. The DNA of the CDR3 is TGCAGTGTAGGGGGACGGGGCACTGAAGCTTTCTTT. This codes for CSVGGRGTEAFF.